Listed below are T cell receptor beta chains from one sample, sequenced in a study of shared clonotypes between healthy human individuals. Measured with immunoSEQ multiplex PCR; TCRdb has only the in-frame clones, and not every one. The sample records over a million clones, roughly 96% being singletons. Sequencing was done on a sample of naive CD4+ T cells sorted from blood. These receptors came from a man aged 25-40 years in good health. CDR3s include the opening cysteine and the closing phenylalanine or tryptophan. The order of the fields is V gene, clone size, J gene, D gene, CDR3 DNA, CDR3 protein. The D gene is left open where the match is weak. Expanded clones are given a class, and other clones once, few, many or no size at all.

>TRBV5-1|NA|TRBJ2-3|TRBD2
TGCGCCAGCAGCGTGGGGACTAGCGGGGGCACTAGCACAGATACGCAGTATTTT
CASSVGTSGGTSTDTQYF
>TRBV28|NA|TRBJ2-5|TRBD1
TGTGCCAGCAGCCCTACGGGACAGGGCCCAGAGACCCAGTACTTC
CASSPTGQGPETQYF
>TRBV23-1|NA|TRBJ2-5|NA
TGCGCCAGCAGTCTAGGCTTTAGGGCTGGAGAGACCCAGTACTTC
CASSLGFRAGETQYF
>TRBV27|once|TRBJ2-7|NA
TGTGCCAGCAGTTTATACCCCCGTCCGGTGGGGCGTCTTAGCTCCTACGAGCAGTACTTC
CASSLYPRPVGRLSSYEQYF
>TRBV6-1|NA|TRBJ1-5|NA
TGTGCCAGCAGTGGGGACACTTATCAGCCCCAGCATTTT
CASSGDTYQPQHF
>TRBV29-1|once|TRBJ2-2|NA
TGCAGCGTTGTAAGCGGCGACGGCGGGGAGCTGTTTTTT
CSVVSGDGGELFF
>TRBV6-5|once|TRBJ2-7|TRBD1
TGTGCCAGCAGTACAACCGGGACAGGGACCTACGAGCAGTACTTC
CASSTTGTGTYEQYF
>TRBV27|NA|TRBJ2-7|NA
TGTGCCAGCAGTTTATCGTCCGGGATTGGACCCTACGAGCAGTACTTC
CASSLSSGIGPYEQYF
>TRBV19|NA|TRBJ2-5|NA
TGTGCCAGTAGTGGAGTGGGTAAACAAGAGACCCAGTACTTC
CASSGVGKQETQYF
>TRBV2|NA|TRBJ1-1|NA
TGTGCCAGCAGTGAAGATGGCAGGAGGAACACTGAAGCTTTCTTT
CASSEDGRRNTEAFF
>TRBV5-4|NA|TRBJ2-5|TRBD2
TGTGCCAGCAGCCTACTAGCGACTGGAGAGACCCAGTACTTC
CASSLLATGETQYF
>TRBV18|NA|TRBJ1-1|NA
TGTGCCAGCTCAAAACTAGGAGGTTCGGACACTGAAGCTTTCTTT
CASSKLGGSDTEAFF
>TRBV29-1|NA|TRBJ2-2|TRBD1
TGCAGCGTACCTAGACAGGGGGCCACCGGGGAGCTGTTTTTT
CSVPRQGATGELFF
>TRBV5-6|NA|TRBJ2-1|TRBD2
TGTGCCAGCAGCTTGTGGGACCTTTCTAGCGGGAGGTACAATGAGCAGTTCTTC
CASSLWDLSSGRYNEQFF
>TRBV5-4|NA|TRBJ2-2|TRBD2
TGTGCCACGGGTGTGGTAGCGGGTGGTACCGGGGAGCTGTTTTTT
CATGVVAGGTGELFF
>TRBV18|few|TRBJ2-7|TRBD1
TGTGCCAGCTCACCTGGACAGGGGGCCTACGAGCAGTACTTC
CASSPGQGAYEQYF
>TRBV5-1|NA|TRBJ1-2|NA
TGCGCCAGCAGCCCGACCTTCGGTGGTGGCTACACCTTC
CASSPTFGGGYTF
>TRBV6-6|NA|TRBJ2-7|NA
TGTGCCAGCAGTGCCAGGGGGACTCTTAGCGCCTACGAGCAGTACTTC
CASSARGTLSAYEQYF
>TRBV14|NA|TRBJ2-1|TRBD2
TGTGCCAGCAGCCGGACTAGCGGGAGATACGAGCAGTTCTTC
CASSRTSGRYEQFF
>TRBV29-1|NA|TRBJ1-3|NA
TGCAGCGCGATAAACGGACGGTACTCTGGAAACACCATATATTTT
CSAINGRYSGNTIYF
>TRBV28|once|TRBJ2-6|TRBD1
TGTGCCAGCAGAACCCCCTTGACAGGGGCTGGGGCCAACGTCCTGACTTTC
CASRTPLTGAGANVLTF
>TRBV6-1|NA|TRBJ1-5|NA
TGTGCCAGCAGTGAAATATTCTTGGGGGGCAATCAGCCCCAGCATTTT
CASSEIFLGGNQPQHF
>TRBV19|once|TRBJ2-7|TRBD2
TGTGCCAGTAGTATAGATCTAACTAGCGGGAGTTGGTCCTACGAGCAGTACTTC
CASSIDLTSGSWSYEQYF
>TRBV2|NA|TRBJ2-5|NA
TGTGCCAGCAGTGAGTTAAACAGTCAAGAAAGAGAGACCCAGTACTTC
CASSELNSQERETQYF
>TRBV7-2|NA|TRBJ1-5|NA
TGTGCCAGCAGTGTTAATAGCAATCAGCCCCAGCATTTT
CASSVNSNQPQHF
>TRBV5-5|few|TRBJ2-3|TRBD1
TGTGCCAGCAACCTTGGGGGGACAGGACCCACAGATACGCAGTATTTT
CASNLGGTGPTDTQYF
>TRBV6-1|NA|TRBJ1-1|NA
TGTGCCAGCAGCGAAGGGCGGGGACGGTGGACTGAAGCTTTCTTT
CASSEGRGRWTEAFF
>TRBV28|few|TRBJ1-4|TRBD1
TGTGCCAGCACCCGAGGGGGCGCGGAGGAAAAACTGTTTTTT
CASTRGGAEEKLFF
>TRBV12-5|NA|TRBJ2-2|NA
TGTGCTAGTGGTTCGCTGGTGACCGGGGAGCTGTTTTTT
CASGSLVTGELFF
>TRBV6-1|NA|TRBJ2-1|NA
TGTGCCAGCAGCGTTAACGGGCATGAGCAGTTCTTC
CASSVNGHEQFF
>TRBV19|NA|TRBJ1-3|NA
TGTGCCAGCCAACGAGGAAACACCATATATTTT
CASQRGNTIYF
>TRBV2|NA|TRBJ2-7|NA
TGTGCCACCTCGGCGAGGGGCCACTCCTACGAGCAGTACTTC
CATSARGHSYEQYF
>TRBV7-2|NA|TRBJ1-5|NA
TGTGCCAGCAGCCCAAGACCTGATCAGCCCCAGCATTTT
CASSPRPDQPQHF
>TRBV5-1|NA|TRBJ2-2|NA
TGCGCCAGCAGCTTTGAGGGGAGAGGCGGGGAGCTGTTTTTT
CASSFEGRGGELFF
>TRBV11-2|NA|TRBJ2-7|NA
TGTGCCAGCAGCTTTAATCCAGGAACCTACGAGCAGTACTTC
CASSFNPGTYEQYF
>TRBV20-1|NA|TRBJ2-5|NA
TGCAGTGCACCTTCTCAAGAGACCCAGTACTTC
CSAPSQETQYF
>TRBV5-1|NA|TRBJ2-1|TRBD2
TGCGCCAGCAGCTTATTCCCCCGGACTAGCTCGGGGATCAATGAGCAGTTCTTC
CASSLFPRTSSGINEQFF
>TRBV9|once|TRBJ2-2|NA
TGTGCCAGCAGCGTAGCTTGGGGGCCCAACACCGGGGAGCTGTTTTTT
CASSVAWGPNTGELFF
>TRBV7-9|NA|TRBJ2-1|TRBD2
TGTGCCAGCAGCTTATCTCTAGCGGCCCTTTACAATGAGCAGTTCTTC
CASSLSLAALYNEQFF
>TRBV7-2|NA|TRBJ2-7|NA
TGTGCCAGCAGCTTAAGCCTCTCCGGGGACGAGCAGTACTTC
CASSLSLSGDEQYF
>TRBV5-1|NA|TRBJ2-2|NA
TGCGCCAGCAGCTTGCTGGCGGAGAGGAACACCGGGGAGCTGTTTTTT
CASSLLAERNTGELFF
>TRBV6-5|NA|TRBJ2-3|TRBD1
TGTGCCAGCAGCTGGGACAGGGAGGGAGGTACGCAGTATTTT
CASSWDREGGTQYF
>TRBV5-1|NA|TRBJ2-5|NA
TGCGCCAGCAGCGGAGGACAGATGTACCAAGAGACCCAGTACTTC
CASSGGQMYQETQYF
>TRBV14|once|TRBJ2-7|NA
TGTGCCAGCAGCCAAGATCTACTCTACGAGCAGTACTTC
CASSQDLLYEQYF
>TRBV9|NA|TRBJ2-3|NA
TGTGCCAGCAGCCCCAGCACAGGGTGGCCGACAGATACGCAGTATTTT
CASSPSTGWPTDTQYF
>TRBV11-2|once|TRBJ2-1|NA
TGTGCCAGCAGCTTAGATGGGAGCTCCTACAATGAGCAGTTCTTC
CASSLDGSSYNEQFF
>TRBV10-2|once|TRBJ2-3|TRBD2
TGCGCCAGCGGGGTTAGCGGGAGCCTCACAGATACGCAGTATTTT
CASGVSGSLTDTQYF
>TRBV19|NA|TRBJ1-2|NA
TGTGCCAGTAGTCCGCGACGAGGGGGTGATGCGGTAACCTACACCTTC
CASSPRRGGDAVTYTF